These 18 T cell receptor beta chains share one sample of origin, sequenced in a study of cytomegalovirus exposure and HLA in healthy donors (dated by TCRdb to about 2017). The library was produced with the immunoSEQ multiplex PCR assay. For the multiplex PCR, a mixture combining 60 forward primers for TCR Vbeta segments and 13 reverse primers for TCR Jbeta segments was used. TCRdb mirrors the immuneACCESS table, restricted to in-frame sequences. Some clones are absent from its copies; in checked studies, under half trace to an unresolved V gene, and the reason for the others is unknown. Here the sample has about 160,000 clones; roughly four fifths occur a single time. The leading ten clones occupy 0.6% to 0.95% of the sample. Sequenced: PBMCs. These receptors all stem from a female donor in good health and CMV-seronegative.

The rearrangement joins TRBV5-6 to TRBJ1-2, with D uncertain. V was pared by 1 base and J by 10 bases, with 11 bases between. This CDR3 has 12 amino acids. Germline assignment: CDR1 SGHDT and CDR2 YYEEEE. CDR3 sequence reads: CASSLRAVVYTF. The CDR3 coding sequence is TGTGCCAGCAGCTTGAGAGCGGTCGTCTACACCTTC.

V gene TRBV2 combines with J gene TRBJ1-4; 9 bases agree with TRBD1. This CDR3 spans 15 amino acids. Trimming took 2 bases from V and 10 from J; bases not matched to a gene: 8. Germline V gene lookup returns CDR1 SNHLY and CDR2 FYNNEI. CDR3 DNA sequence: TGTGCCAGCAGTGAAACCTTAACAGGGGGCGGAAAACTGTTTTTT. It translates to CASSETLTGGGKLFF.

This clone occurred once. The V gene is TRBV19, the J gene TRBJ1-4; no clear D. Per germline, CDR1 LNHDA and CDR2 SQIVND (reference sequence). This CDR3 contains 17 residues. Trimming removed 7 bases from V and 0 bases from J, with 18 bases in between. CDR3 sequence: CASTPGIYRATNEKLFF. In DNA form, the CDR3 reads TGTGCCAGTACACCGGGGATCTACAGAGCAACTAATGAAAAACTGTTTTTT.

The rearrangement joins TRBV19 to TRBJ1-1; 7 bases fit TRBD1. Germline V gene data show CDR1 as LNHDA and CDR2 as SQIVND (reference sequence). Germline trimming cut 6 bases from V and 1 base from J; bases unmatched to any gene: 8. This CDR3 is 15 amino acids long. The CDR3, as DNA: TGTGCCAGTAGACCTCCCGACAGGGCGAACACTGAAGCTTTCTTT. As protein: CASRPPDRANTEAFF.

The chain recombines TRBV7-9 with TRBJ1-2; perhaps TRBD1 as D (5 bases). Germline assignment: CDR1 SEHNR and CDR2 FQNEAQ (reference sequence). The CDR3 extends over 15 amino acids. V dropped 4 bases and J dropped 5 bases, with 17 bases sitting between them. CDR3 sequence reads: CASSSHRDGLYGYTF. The CDR3 nucleotides read TGTGCCAGCAGCTCCCACCGGGACGGACTATATGGCTACACCTTC.

V gene TRBV12-5 combines with J gene TRBJ2-1, with TRBD2 identical over 12 bases. CDR1 is LGHNT, CDR2 FRNRAP, per germline. The CDR3 runs 16 residues. J gave up 3 bases and V 5 bases, and 5 bases lay outside the gene matches. The CDR3 sequence: CASGLAGGRYYNEQFF. CDR3 DNA sequence: TGTGCTAGTGGTCTAGCGGGGGGGCGATACTACAATGAGCAGTTCTTC.

This sequence joins TRBV7-9 and TRBJ1-2, with D perhaps TRBD1 (5 bases). Trimming removed 7 bases at V and 1 base at J, with 28 bases between. Germline V gives CDR1 SEHNR, CDR2 FQNEAQ (reference sequence). The CDR3 totals 19 residues. This CDR3 reads CASNPGMEGRPPDNYGYTF. The CDR3 DNA sequence: TGTGCCAGCAACCCAGGGATGGAGGGGCGACCACCTGATAACTATGGCTACACCTTC.

The V and J genes are TRBV2 and TRBJ1-2; TRBD1 agrees at 9 bases. Germline V gene sequence: CDR1 SNHLY, CDR2 FYNNEI. The CDR3 extends over 16 amino acids. The V and J ends lost 3 bases and 8 bases, in that order; junction bases with no gene match: 13. CDR3 sequence reads: CASSDGGDRANGGYTF. The CDR3 DNA reads TGTGCCAGCAGTGATGGAGGGGACAGGGCGAACGGCGGCTACACCTTC.

On this clone: A junction end diverges from the germline sequence, so it may reflect a read error. The chain carries TRBV5-1 and TRBJ2-6; D perhaps matches TRBD1 (5 bases). In germline, CDR1 is SGHRS, CDR2 YFSETQ. The CDR3 is made up of 17 amino acids. The CDR3 loop reads CASSLARPGSGANGLTF. The CDR3 DNA sequence: TGCGCCAGCAGCTTGGCCCGGCCGGGCTCTGGGGCCAACGGCCTGACTTTC.

This sequence joins TRBV28 and TRBJ2-2; no firm D call. Looked up from germline, CDR1 is MDHEN and CDR2 is SYDVKM. The CDR3 covers 15 residues. Trimming shortened V by 2 bases and J by 0 bases, and 7 bases separated the two germline ends. In nucleotides, the CDR3 is TGTGCCAGCAGTTTAGGGCTTACGAACACCGGGGAGCTGTTTTTT. Amino acid sequence: CASSLGLTNTGELFF. Looking up the rest from reference TRBV28 and TRBJ2-2 gives the full variable domain: DVKVTQSSRYLVKRTGEKVFLECVQDMDHENMFWYRQDPGLGLRLIYFSYDVKMKEKGDIPEGYSVSREKKERFSLILESASTNQTSMYLCASSLGLTNTGELFFGEGSRLTVL.

The rearrangement uses TRBV1 and TRBJ2-7; the D call in the table, TRBD1, was not verified against the DNA. TRBV1 is described as a pseudogene. The CDR3 covers 16 residues. The CDR3 protein is CTSSQDRGRGTYEQYF. In DNA, the CDR3 is TGCACCAGCAGCCAGGACAGGGGGCGTGGGACCTACGAGCAGTACTTC.

V usage is TRBV7-9 and J usage is TRBJ2-1; 8 bases fit TRBD2. Trimming took 6 bases from V and 14 from J; bases not matched to a gene: 12. Per the germline V gene, CDR1 is SEHNR and CDR2 is FQNEAQ (reference sequence). The CDR3 spans 13 residues. CDR3: CASSLPEAGVKFF. CDR3 sequence (DNA): TGTGCCAGCAGTTTACCCGAAGCGGGAGTTAAGTTCTTC.

This chain connects TRBV4-3 to TRBJ2-7, with D possibly matching TRBD2 (7 bases). The CDR3 runs to 15 residues. The V end was cut by 2 bases, the J end by 3 bases, with 14 bases between. Germline V gene sequence: CDR1 LGHNA, CDR2 YSLEER. The CDR3 DNA follows: TGCGCCAGCAGCCAACTTGGGGGGGCCGGCTACGAGCAGTACTTC. This translates into CASSQLGGAGYEQYF.

The V call is TRBV28, the J call TRBJ1-4; D is ambiguous. V was pared by 6 bases and J by 5 bases, with 4 bases between. Germline V gene lookup returns CDR1 MDHEN and CDR2 SYDVKM. The CDR3 sequence is 11 residues long. The CDR3 reads CASSLNEKLFF. CDR3 bases: TGTGCCAGCAGCCTAAATGAAAAACTGTTTTTT.

This clone was counted between two and nine times. This chain links TRBV18 with TRBJ1-4, with D perhaps TRBD1 (6 bases). The V gene's germline CDR1 is KGHSH and CDR2 LQKENI. The CDR3 length is 16 residues. Trimming stripped 3 bases from V and 7 bases from J, with 18 bases between. CDR3 loop: CASSPSGGGGSEKLFF. The CDR3 nucleotides are TGTGCCAGCTCACCCTCCGGTGGGGGCGGAAGTGAAAAACTGTTTTTT.

This sequence joins TRBV12-5 and TRBJ1-2; TRBD1 aligns across 7 bases. The V and J ends lost 7 bases and 6 bases, in that order; junction bases with no gene match: 8. CDR1 is LGHNT, CDR2 FRNRAP, per germline. This CDR3 is built from 13 residues. In nucleotides, the CDR3 is TGTGCTAGTGCCAGAGACAGGGTCGATGGCTACACCTTC. This encodes CASARDRVDGYTF.

This clone has a single count. The V gene is TRBV2, the J gene TRBJ1-2, with TRBD1 identical over 10 bases. Trimming removed 6 bases from V and 7 bases from J; junction bases left unmatched: 11. The CDR3 consists of 15 residues. Germline CDR1 and CDR2: SNHLY and FYNNEI. Here the CDR3 reads CASSLYPGQGSGYTF. The CDR3 nucleotides are TGTGCCAGCAGCCTTTACCCGGGACAGGGGTCTGGCTACACCTTC. Filled out from reference TRBV2 and TRBJ1-2, the complete variable domain reads EPEVTQTPSHQVTQMGQEVILRCVPISNHLYFYWYRQILGQKVEFLVSFYNNEISEKSEIFDDQFSVERPDGSNFTLKIRSTKLEDSAMYFCASSLYPGQGSGYTFGSGTRLTVV.

The gene calls are TRBV5-1 and TRBJ1-1; D may be TRBD1 (6 bases). From germline, CDR1 is SGHRS and CDR2 YFSETQ. V was trimmed by 4 bases and J by 6 bases, leaving 22 bases between them. The CDR3 contains 16 residues. CDR3 region: CASSGGGSGNTAEAFF. The DNA for the CDR3 is TGCGCCAGCAGCGGGGGGGGCAGCGGAAATACGGCTGAAGCTTTCTTT.